Presented here are 15 T cell receptor beta chains from one specimen sequenced in a study of OX40 agonist ivuxolimab in advanced cancers. TCRdb keeps only in-frame clones here, not all; method: immunoSEQ multiplex PCR. The sample lists some 69,000 clones; 80% to 90% were seen once. The starting material was CD4+ or CD8+ T cells sorted from blood, obtained in a trial of the OX40 agonist ivuxolimab. The receptors were gathered from an adult with an advanced solid tumor such as melanoma, head and neck, liver or kidney cancer.

This rearrangement joins TRBV6-5 to TRBJ2-5; unclear D gene. The CDR3 extends over 13 amino acids. Germline V gene sequence: CDR1 MNHEY, CDR2 SVGAGI. V lost 7 bases to trimming and J lost 4 bases, with 13 bases between them. In DNA, the CDR3 is TGTGCCAGCACTCGTCCCTCCGCAGAGACCCAGTACTTC. Translating gives CASTRPSAETQYF.

The genes are TRBV5-1 and TRBJ2-3, with 10 bases fitting TRBD1. V was pared by 6 bases and J by 0 bases, with 7 bases of the junction left unmatched. This CDR3 is built from 16 residues. The germline V gene encodes CDR1 SGHRS and CDR2 YFSETQ. This chain's CDR3 is CASNPGQGVSTDTQYF. The CDR3 DNA reads as TGCGCCAGCAACCCCGGACAGGGGGTAAGCACAGATACGCAGTATTTT.

The V and J genes are TRBV7-3 and TRBJ2-7; D is unresolved. Germline V lookup: CDR1 SGHTA, CDR2 FQGTGA. CDR3 size: 15 residues. Trimming pared 5 bases from V and 4 bases from J, leaving 18 bases between. CDR3 sequence (DNA): TGTGCCAGCAGCCCATACCCCACCCCCTATTACGAGCAGTACTTC. This gives the protein CASSPYPTPYYEQYF.

This rearrangement joins TRBV7-3 to TRBJ2-3, with TRBD2 as a possible D gene (6 bases). The V end lost 5 bases, the J end lost 2 bases, and 17 bases lay between the germline ends. The CDR3 covers 16 residues. Germline-derived CDR1 and CDR2 are SGHTA and FQGTGA. In DNA form, the CDR3 reads TGTGCCAGCAGCCCCCATGGCGGGACGATCACAGATACGCAGTATTTT. This sequence encodes CASSPHGGTITDTQYF. The full variable domain, completed using reference TRBV7-3 and TRBJ2-3, is GAGVSQTPSNKVTEKGKYVELRCDPISGHTALYWYRQSLGQGPEFLIYFQGTGAADDSGLPNDRFFAVRPEGSVSTLKIQRTERGDSAVYLCASSPHGGTITDTQYFGPGTRLTVL.

The chain is built from TRBV18 and TRBJ1-6, with D unclear. Germline values: CDR1 KGHSH, CDR2 LQKENI. The CDR3 sequence is 12 residues long. Trimming left V 2 bases short and J 7 bases short, with 3 bases between. The CDR3 here is CASSPGNSPLHF. Written as DNA, the CDR3 is TGTGCCAGCTCACCAGGGAATTCACCCCTCCACTTT. The full variable domain, with the rest looked up from reference TRBV18 and TRBJ1-6, is NAGVMQNPRHLVRRRGQEARLRCSPMKGHSHVYWYRQLPEEGLKFMVYLQKENIIDESGMPKERFSAEFPKEGPSILRIQQVVRGDSAAYFCASSPGNSPLHFGNGTRLTVT.

This chain links TRBV19 with TRBJ1-2, with D unclear. This CDR3 contains 13 residues. V lost 7 bases to trimming and J lost 5 bases, with 14 bases between them. The germline V gene encodes CDR1 LNHDA and CDR2 SQIVND (reference sequence). CDR3 DNA sequence: TGTGCCAGTAAAGAGAGGAGGAGGTATGGCTACACCTTC. It is translated as CASKERRRYGYTF. Together with reference TRBV19 and TRBJ1-2, the CDR3 gives the full variable domain: DGGITQSPKYLFRKEGQNVTLSCEQNLNHDAMYWYRQDPGQGLRLIYYSQIVNDFQKGDIAEGYSVSREKKESFPLTVTSAQKNPTAFYLCASKERRRYGYTFGSGTRLTVV.

The rearrangement joins TRBV5-5 to TRBJ2-7; D may be TRBD1 or TRBD2 (5 bases each). The V end lost 0 bases, the J end lost 3 bases, and 16 bases lay between the germline ends. The CDR3 consists of 16 residues. CDR1 SGHKS and CDR2 YYEKEE come from the germline V gene (reference sequence). DNA of the CDR3: TGTGCCAGCAGCTTGGTGTTTCCCGGGACGGACTACGAGCAGTACTTC. Amino acids: CASSLVFPGTDYEQYF.

The chain carries TRBV18 and TRBJ1-1; TRBD1 aligns across 8 bases. CDR3 length: 16 residues. The germline V gene encodes CDR1 KGHSH and CDR2 LQKENI. The J segment lost 4 bases and the V segment lost 2 bases, leaving 9 bases of the junction unmatched. The CDR3 nucleotides are TGTGCCAGCTCACCATTCGGACAGGGAAGCGGCACTGAAGCTTTCTTT. Translation gives CASSPFGQGSGTEAFF.

CDR3 in DNA: TGTGCCAGCAGTTACTCAGACAGGGCCTACGAGCAGTACTTC. Protein product: CASSYSDRAYEQYF. The V call is TRBV6-5, the J call TRBJ2-7; 7 positions match TRBD1. CDR1 is MNHEY, CDR2 SVGAGI, per germline. The V and J ends lost 0 bases and 2 bases, in that order; junction bases with no gene match: 1. The CDR3 consists of 14 residues.

This chain joins TRBV7-2 and TRBJ2-5, with a tentative D call TRBD2 (5 bases). With 0 bases removed from V and 5 bases from J, the gap between germline ends came to 10 bases. The CDR3 loop spans 14 amino acids. Germline lookup yields CDR1 SGHTA and CDR2 FQGNSA. In nucleotides, the CDR3 is TGTGCCAGCAGCTTAGCGGGAGCGGCGGAGACCCAGTACTTC. Translating it yields CASSLAGAAETQYF.

This sequence joins TRBV27 and TRBJ1-5, with a tentative D call TRBD1 (5 bases). Germline lookup yields CDR1 MNHEY and CDR2 SMNVEV (reference sequence). Trimming removed 8 bases from V and 1 base from J, with 9 bases in between. The CDR3 runs 13 residues. The CDR3 nucleotides read TGTGCCAGCTCGGGGGTAAGCAATCAGCCCCAGCATTTT. Protein sequence: CASSGVSNQPQHF.

This chain joins TRBV6-1 and TRBJ1-5; no reliable D call. This CDR3 is built from 13 residues. The V gene's germline CDR1 is MNHNS and CDR2 SASEGT. With 3 bases removed from V and 4 bases from J, the gap between germline ends came to 7 bases. The chain's CDR3 is CASSETPNQPQHF. The DNA for the CDR3 is TGTGCCAGCAGTGAGACACCGAATCAGCCCCAGCATTTT.

The V and J genes are TRBV21-1 and TRBJ1-6; the DNA was not used to check the table's D call, TRBD1. TRBV21-1 is tagged as a pseudogene. The CDR3 has 15 amino acids. CDR3 nucleotide sequence: TGTGCCAGCGGACTATGGACAGGGAAGGAGTCACCCCTCCACTTT. This gives the protein CASGLWTGKESPLHF.

The chain carries TRBV28 and TRBJ2-7; perhaps TRBD1 as D (5 bases). V lost 7 bases and J lost 2, with 12 bases in between. This CDR3 has 13 amino acids. Germline loops: CDR1 MDHEN, CDR2 SYDVKM. The CDR3 sequence: CASTLTATYEQYF. CDR3 nucleotides: TGTGCCAGCACCTTGACAGCAACCTACGAGCAGTACTTC. Drawing the rest from reference TRBV28 and TRBJ2-7, the complete variable domain is DVKVTQSSRYLVKRTGEKVFLECVQDMDHENMFWYRQDPGLGLRLIYFSYDVKMKEKGDIPEGYSVSREKKERFSLILESASTNQTSMYLCASTLTATYEQYFGPGTRLTVT.

This clone was seen a few times. V gene TRBV11-2 combines with J gene TRBJ1-2, with D hard to call. The V end lost 4 bases, the J end lost 3 bases, and 15 bases lay between the germline ends. Germline V gene data show CDR1 as SGHAT and CDR2 as FQNNGV. CDR3 size: 15 residues. The chain's CDR3 is CASSSVLTLYYGYTF. CDR3 DNA: TGTGCCAGCAGCTCCGTATTGACCCTTTACTATGGCTACACCTTC.